The clone carrying this T cell receptor beta chain was counted many times. Its target is unknown. TCRdb redid the calling of the reads with MiXCR, one entry per CDR3 protein. The repertoire includes 340,000 or so distinct CDR3 sequences, around 25% of them detected once, and 13% sits in the top ten. The data were obtained in a study of T cell repertoires in cytomegalovirus infection. Study-wide background: Both recently identified HLA-C-restricted and well-studied HLA-B-restricted CMV epitopes were used in the study. Public signatures in TCR beta pointed to CMV infection and matching HLA type.

Deletions cut 4 bases from V and 3 bases from J, with 12 bases between. Germline CDR1 and CDR2: SGHTA and FQGNSA. The CDR3 is 14 amino acids. This TCR derives from a human donor in good health (CMV status not recorded). Some clones in this sample may be carry-over from other donors' samples. The source material was cultured PBMCs, sampled from culture after CMV antigen stimulation. The V gene is TRBV7-2, the J gene TRBJ2-5; tentatively, D is TRBD2 (5 bases). DNA for the CDR3: TGTGCCAGCAGCTCCAGCGGAGCAAAAGAGACCCAGTACTTC. Residues: CASSSSGAKETQYF. Full variable domain (outside the CDR3, taken from reference TRBV7-2 and TRBJ2-5): GAGVSQSPSNKVTEKGKDVELRCDPISGHTALYWYRQSLGQGLEFLIYFQGNSAPDKSGLPSDRFSAERTGGSVSTLTIQRTQQEDSAVYLCASSSSGAKETQYFGPGTRLLVL.